This T cell receptor beta chain is from a study of T cell responses to AZD1222 COVID-19 vaccine. Findings and caveats of the study: Distributed over spike, vaccine-associated CD4 TCRs predominated at 160-218 and 743-854.

Clones were sequenced by immunoSEQ multiplex PCR, and TCRdb holds only the in-frame ones, with some missing. The sample has tens of thousands of clones, 75% to 95% seen once. A remark on this clone: Its antigen is still unknown.

The length of the CDR3 is 15 residues. J lost 5 bases, V lost 3 bases, and 6 bases had no gene match. From germline, CDR1 is SGHRS and CDR2 YFSETQ. The sequence was collected from an adult in good health. This chain uses TRBV5-1 with TRBJ2-7, with TRBD2 matching over 12 bases. Sequences were derived from peripheral blood, sampled on day 0 of MenACWY control vaccination. The CDR3 nucleotides read TGCGCCAGCAGCTCAACTAGCGGGAGGTTTGACGAGCAGTACTTC. It translates to CASSSTSGRFDEQYF.